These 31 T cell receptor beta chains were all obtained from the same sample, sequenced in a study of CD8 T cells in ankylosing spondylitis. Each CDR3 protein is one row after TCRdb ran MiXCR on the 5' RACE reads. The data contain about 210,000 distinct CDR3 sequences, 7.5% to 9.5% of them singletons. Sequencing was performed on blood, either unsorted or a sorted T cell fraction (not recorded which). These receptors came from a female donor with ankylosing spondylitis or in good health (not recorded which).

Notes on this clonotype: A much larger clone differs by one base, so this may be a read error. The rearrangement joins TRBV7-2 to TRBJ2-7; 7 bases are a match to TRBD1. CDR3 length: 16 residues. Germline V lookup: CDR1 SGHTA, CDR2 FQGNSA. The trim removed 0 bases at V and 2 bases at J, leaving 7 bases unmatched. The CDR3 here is CASSLAGTAWAYEQYF. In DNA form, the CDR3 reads TGTGCCAGCAGCTTAGCCGGGACAGCCTGGGCCTACGAGCAGTACTTC.

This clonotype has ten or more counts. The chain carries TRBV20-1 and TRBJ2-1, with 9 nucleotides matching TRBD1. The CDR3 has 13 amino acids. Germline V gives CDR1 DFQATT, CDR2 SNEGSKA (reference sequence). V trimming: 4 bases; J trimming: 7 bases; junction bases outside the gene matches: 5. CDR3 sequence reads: CSANRGLRNEQFF. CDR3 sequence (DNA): TGCAGTGCTAACAGGGGGCTGAGGAATGAGCAGTTCTTC.

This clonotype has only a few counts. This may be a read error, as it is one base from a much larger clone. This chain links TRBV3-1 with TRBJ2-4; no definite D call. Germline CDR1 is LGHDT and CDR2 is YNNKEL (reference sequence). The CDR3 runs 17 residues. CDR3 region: CATSQLDGDPAKNIQYF. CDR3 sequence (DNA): TGTGCCACCAGCCAATTAGACGGCGACCCAGCCAAAAACATTCAGTACTTC.

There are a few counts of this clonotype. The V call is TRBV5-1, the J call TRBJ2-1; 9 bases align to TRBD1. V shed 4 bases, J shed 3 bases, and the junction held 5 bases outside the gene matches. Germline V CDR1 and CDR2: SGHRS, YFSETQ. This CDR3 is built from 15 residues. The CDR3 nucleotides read TGCGCCAGCAGCATGGGACAGGGAGGCTACAATGAGCAGTTCTTC. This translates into CASSMGQGGYNEQFF. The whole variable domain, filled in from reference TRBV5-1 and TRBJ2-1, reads KAGVTQTPRYLIKTRGQQVTLSCSPISGHRSVSWYQQTPGQGLQFLFEYFSETQRNKGNFPGRFSGRQFSNSRSEMNVSTLELGDSALYLCASSMGQGGYNEQFFGPGTRLTVL.

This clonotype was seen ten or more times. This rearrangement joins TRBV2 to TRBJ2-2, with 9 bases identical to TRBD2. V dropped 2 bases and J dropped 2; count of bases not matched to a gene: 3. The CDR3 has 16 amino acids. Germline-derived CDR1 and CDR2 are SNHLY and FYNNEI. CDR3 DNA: TGTGCCAGCAGTGAACTAGCGGGACCTAACACCGGGGAGCTGTTTTTT. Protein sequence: CASSELAGPNTGELFF.

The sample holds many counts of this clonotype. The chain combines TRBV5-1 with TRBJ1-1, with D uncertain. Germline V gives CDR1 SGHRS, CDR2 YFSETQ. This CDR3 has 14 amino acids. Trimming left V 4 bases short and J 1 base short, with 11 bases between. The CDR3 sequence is CASSPGTGNTEAFF. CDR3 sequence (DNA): TGCGCCAGCAGCCCCGGCACTGGGAACACTGAAGCTTTCTTT.

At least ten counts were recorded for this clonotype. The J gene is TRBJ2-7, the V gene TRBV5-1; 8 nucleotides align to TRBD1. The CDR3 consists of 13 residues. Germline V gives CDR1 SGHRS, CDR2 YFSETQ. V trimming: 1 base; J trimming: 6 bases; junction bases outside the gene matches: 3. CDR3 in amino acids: CASSLTGGREQYF. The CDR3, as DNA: TGCGCCAGCAGCTTGACAGGGGGACGCGAGCAGTACTTC.

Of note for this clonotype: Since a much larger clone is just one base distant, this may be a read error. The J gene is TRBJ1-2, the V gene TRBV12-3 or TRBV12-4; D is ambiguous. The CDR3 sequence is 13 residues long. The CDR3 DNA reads TGTGCCGGCAGCTGGAGGGAGAACTATGGCTACACCTTC. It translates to CAGSWRENYGYTF.

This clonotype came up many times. The CDR3 loop is CASSPFSPASYNEQFF. CDR3 coding DNA: TGTGCCAGCAGCCCCTTTAGCCCTGCCTCCTACAATGAGCAGTTCTTC. The rearrangement uses TRBV5-4 and TRBJ2-1; D unclear. CDR1 is SGHNT, CDR2 YYREEE, per germline (reference sequence). This CDR3 has 16 residues. Trimming pared 4 bases from V and 0 bases from J, leaving 14 bases between.

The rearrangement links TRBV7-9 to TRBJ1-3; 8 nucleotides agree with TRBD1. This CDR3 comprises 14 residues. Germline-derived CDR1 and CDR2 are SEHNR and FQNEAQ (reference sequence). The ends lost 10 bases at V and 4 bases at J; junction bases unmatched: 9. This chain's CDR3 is CATQGTGGGNTIYF. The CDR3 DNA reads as TGTGCCACCCAAGGGACAGGAGGAGGAAACACCATATATTTT. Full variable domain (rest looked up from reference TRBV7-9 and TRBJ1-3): DTGVSQNPRHKITKRGQNVTFRCDPISEHNRLYWYRQTLGQGPEFLTYFQNEAQLEKSRLLSDRFSAERPKGSFSTLEIQRTEQGDSAMYLCATQGTGGGNTIYFGEGSWLTVV.

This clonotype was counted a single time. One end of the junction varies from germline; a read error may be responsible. The CDR3 nucleotides are TGTGCCAACAGTCACCTGGGACAGGGCGACTATGACTACACCTTC. It translates to CANSHLGQGDYDYTF. V usage is TRBV7-6 and J usage is TRBJ1-2; 9 bases agree with TRBD1. Germline V lookup: CDR1 SGHVS, CDR2 FNYEAQ. The CDR3 contains 15 residues.

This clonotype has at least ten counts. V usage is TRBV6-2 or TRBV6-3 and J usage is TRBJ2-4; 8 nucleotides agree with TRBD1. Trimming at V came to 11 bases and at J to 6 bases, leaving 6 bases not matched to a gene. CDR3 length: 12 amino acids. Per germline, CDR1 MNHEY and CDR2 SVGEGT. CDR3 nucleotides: TGTGCCGCCGGACAGGGTTCAAACATTCAGTACTTC. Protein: CAAGQGSNIQYF.

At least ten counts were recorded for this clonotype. The CDR3 sequence is CSAPKGPGNEQFF. The CDR3 nucleotides are TGCAGTGCTCCTAAGGGACCCGGGAATGAGCAGTTCTTC. The chain is built from TRBV20-1 and TRBJ2-1, with D perhaps matching TRBD1 or TRBD2 (5 bases each). Looked up from germline, CDR1 is DFQATT and CDR2 is SNEGSKA (reference sequence). The CDR3 loop spans 13 amino acids. V lost 5 bases to trimming and J lost 7 bases, with 15 bases between them.

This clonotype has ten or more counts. Written as DNA, the CDR3 is TGTGCCAGCAGCCTCCTAGCGGGAGGGCCAGGGGAGCAGTACTTC. Protein: CASSLLAGGPGEQYF. V is TRBV6-2 or TRBV6-3 and J is TRBJ2-7; 12 nucleotides agree with TRBD2. Germline V gene sequence: CDR1 MNHEY, CDR2 SVGEGT. CDR3 length: 15 residues. The V gene end was trimmed by 6 bases and the J gene end by 7 bases; junction bases not matched to a gene: 10.

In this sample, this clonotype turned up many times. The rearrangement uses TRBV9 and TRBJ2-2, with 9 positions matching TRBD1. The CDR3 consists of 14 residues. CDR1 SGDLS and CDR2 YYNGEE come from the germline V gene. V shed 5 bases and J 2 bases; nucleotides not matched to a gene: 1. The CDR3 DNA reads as TGTGCCAGCAGACAGGGGGCCAACACCGGGGAGCTGTTTTTT. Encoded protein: CASRQGANTGELFF.

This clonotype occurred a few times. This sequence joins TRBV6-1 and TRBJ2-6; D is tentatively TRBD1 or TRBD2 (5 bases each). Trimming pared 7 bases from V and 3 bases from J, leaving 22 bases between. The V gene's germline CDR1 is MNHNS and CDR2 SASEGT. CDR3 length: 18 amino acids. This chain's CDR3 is CASKRRGALGRGANVLTF. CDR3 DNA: TGTGCCAGCAAAAGAAGAGGGGCCCTCGGGCGTGGGGCCAACGTCCTGACTTTC.

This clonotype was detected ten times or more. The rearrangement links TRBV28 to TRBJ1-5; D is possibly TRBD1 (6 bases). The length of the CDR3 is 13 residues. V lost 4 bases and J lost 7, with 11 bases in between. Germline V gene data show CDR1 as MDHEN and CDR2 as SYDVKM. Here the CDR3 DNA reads TGTGCCAGCAGTTCAGGGGCAGAGCAGCCCCAGCATTTT. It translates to CASSSGAEQPQHF.

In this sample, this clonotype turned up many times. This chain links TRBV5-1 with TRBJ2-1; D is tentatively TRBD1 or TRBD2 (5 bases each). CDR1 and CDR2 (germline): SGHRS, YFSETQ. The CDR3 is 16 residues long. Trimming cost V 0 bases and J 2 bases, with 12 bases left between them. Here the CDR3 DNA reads TGCGCCAGCAGCTTGGAAGGGGACCTTACCTACAATGAGCAGTTCTTC. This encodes CASSLEGDLTYNEQFF.

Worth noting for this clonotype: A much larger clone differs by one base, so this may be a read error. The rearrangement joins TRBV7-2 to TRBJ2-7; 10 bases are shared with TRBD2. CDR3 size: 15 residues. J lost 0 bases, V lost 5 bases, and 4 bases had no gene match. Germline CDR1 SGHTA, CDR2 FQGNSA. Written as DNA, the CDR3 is TGTGCCAGCAGCGACAGCGGGAGGGCCTCCTACGAGCAGTACTTC. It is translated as CASSDSGRASYEQYF.

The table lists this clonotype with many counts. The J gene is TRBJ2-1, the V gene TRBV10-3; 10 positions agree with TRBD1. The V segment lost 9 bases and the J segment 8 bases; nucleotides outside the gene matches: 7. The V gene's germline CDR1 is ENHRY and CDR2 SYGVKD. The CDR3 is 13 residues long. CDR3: CAIGTGTGDEQFF. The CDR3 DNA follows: TGTGCCATAGGCACCGGGACAGGGGATGAGCAGTTCTTC.

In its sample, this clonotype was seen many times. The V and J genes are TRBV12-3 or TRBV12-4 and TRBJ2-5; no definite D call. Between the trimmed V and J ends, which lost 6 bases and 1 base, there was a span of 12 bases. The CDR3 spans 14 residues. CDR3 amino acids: CASSPARVQETQYF. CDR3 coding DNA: TGTGCCAGCAGCCCCGCCCGAGTCCAAGAGACCCAGTACTTC.

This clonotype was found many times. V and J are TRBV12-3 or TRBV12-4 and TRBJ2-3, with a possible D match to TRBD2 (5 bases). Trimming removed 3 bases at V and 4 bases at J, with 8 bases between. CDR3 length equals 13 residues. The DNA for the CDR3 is TGTGCCAGCAGTTTGACCGGGGCAGATACGCAGTATTTT. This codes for CASSLTGADTQYF.

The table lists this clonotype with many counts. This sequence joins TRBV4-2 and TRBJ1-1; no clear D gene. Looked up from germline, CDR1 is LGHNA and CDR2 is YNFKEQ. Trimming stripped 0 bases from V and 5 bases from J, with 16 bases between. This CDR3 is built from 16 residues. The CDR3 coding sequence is TGTGCCAGCAGCCAAGATCTGGGCGTGTCAGGAACTGAAGCTTTCTTT. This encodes CASSQDLGVSGTEAFF.

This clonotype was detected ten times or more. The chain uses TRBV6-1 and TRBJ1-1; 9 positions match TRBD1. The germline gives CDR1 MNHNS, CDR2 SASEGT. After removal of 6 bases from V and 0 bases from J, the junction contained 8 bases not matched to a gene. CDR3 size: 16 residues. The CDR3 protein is CASSPGTGLVNTEAFF. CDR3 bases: TGTGCCAGCAGCCCCGGGACAGGGTTGGTGAACACTGAAGCTTTCTTT.

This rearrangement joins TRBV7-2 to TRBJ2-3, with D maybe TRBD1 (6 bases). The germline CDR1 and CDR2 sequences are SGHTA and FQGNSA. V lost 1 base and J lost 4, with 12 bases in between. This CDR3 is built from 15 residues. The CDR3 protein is CASSLDDRFADTQYF. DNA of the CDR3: TGTGCCAGCAGCTTAGATGACAGGTTTGCAGATACGCAGTATTTT.

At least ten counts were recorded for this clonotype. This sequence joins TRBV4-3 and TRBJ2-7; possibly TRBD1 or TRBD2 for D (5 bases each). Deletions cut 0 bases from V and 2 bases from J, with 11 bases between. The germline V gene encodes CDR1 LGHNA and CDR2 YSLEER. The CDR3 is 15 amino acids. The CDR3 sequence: CASSQDLGRAYEQYF. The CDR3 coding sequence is TGCGCCAGCAGCCAAGATCTGGGACGGGCCTACGAGCAGTACTTC.

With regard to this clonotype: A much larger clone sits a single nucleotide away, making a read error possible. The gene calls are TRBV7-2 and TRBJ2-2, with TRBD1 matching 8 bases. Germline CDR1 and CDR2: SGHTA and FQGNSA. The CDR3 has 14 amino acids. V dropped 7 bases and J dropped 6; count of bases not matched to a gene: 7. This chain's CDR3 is CASKTAGGSGELFF. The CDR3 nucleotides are TGTGCCAGCAAGACTGCAGGGGGCTCCGGGGAGCTGTTTTTT.

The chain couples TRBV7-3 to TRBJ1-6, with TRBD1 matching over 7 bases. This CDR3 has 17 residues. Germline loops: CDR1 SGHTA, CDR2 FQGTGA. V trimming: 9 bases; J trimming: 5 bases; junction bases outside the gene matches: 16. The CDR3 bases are TGTGCCAGTAGTCGGTCCGATGGGACAGCGAATAATTCACCCCTCCACTTT. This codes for CASSRSDGTANNSPLHF.

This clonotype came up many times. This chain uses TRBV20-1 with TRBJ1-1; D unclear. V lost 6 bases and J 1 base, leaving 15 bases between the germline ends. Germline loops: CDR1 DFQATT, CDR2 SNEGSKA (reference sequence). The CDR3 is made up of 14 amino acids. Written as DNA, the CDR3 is TGCAGTGCCCCCTTGGGAACGTCGAACACTGAAGCTTTCTTT. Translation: CSAPLGTSNTEAFF.

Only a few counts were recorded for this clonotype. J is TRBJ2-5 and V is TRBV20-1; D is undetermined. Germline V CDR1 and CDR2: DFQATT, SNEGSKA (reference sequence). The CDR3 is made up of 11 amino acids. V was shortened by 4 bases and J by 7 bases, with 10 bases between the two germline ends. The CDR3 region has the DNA TGCAGTGCTAACGACAAGGGGACCCAGTACTTC. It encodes CSANDKGTQYF.

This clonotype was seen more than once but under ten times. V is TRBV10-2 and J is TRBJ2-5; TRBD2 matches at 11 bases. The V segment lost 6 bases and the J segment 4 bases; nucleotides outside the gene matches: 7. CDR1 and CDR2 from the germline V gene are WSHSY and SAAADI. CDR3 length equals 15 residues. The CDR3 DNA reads TGCGCCAGCAGGGATAGCGGGAGGGCCGGAGAGACCCAGTACTTC. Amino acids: CASRDSGRAGETQYF.